Listed here are 24 T cell receptor beta chains from one sample, sequenced in a study of T-cell memory formation after mild COVID-19. TCRdb ran MiXCR on the 5' RACE reads and lists one entry per CDR3 protein. This sample has about 410,000 distinct CDR3 sequences, with roughly 18% found just once. Sequences were obtained from PBMCs or a T cell subset sorted from them (not recorded which). The origin of the receptors is a man aged 18 to 29 who had mild COVID-19 (a few samples of this study predate the infection). Cell type and time point are not known.

This chain joins TRBV7-2 and TRBJ2-3, with D unresolved. Germline CDR1 and CDR2: SGHTA and FQGNSA. V was pared by 5 bases and J by 6 bases, with 12 bases between. This CDR3 has 13 amino acids. CDR3 region: CASSRVGRDTQYF. As DNA, the CDR3 is TGTGCCAGCAGCCGGGTGGGCCGGGATACGCAGTATTTT.

This chain links TRBV6-2 or TRBV6-3 with TRBJ1-1; D possibly corresponds to TRBD1 (5 bases). With 2 bases removed from V and 0 bases from J, the gap between germline ends came to 22 bases. Germline CDR1 is MNHEY and CDR2 is SVGEGT. CDR3 length: 19 amino acids. This chain's CDR3 is CASSYPFAASGTMNTEAFF. For the CDR3, the DNA is TGTGCCAGCAGTTACCCATTTGCGGCCTCTGGGACCATGAACACTGAAGCTTTCTTT.

With regard to this clonotype: Compared with germline, one end of the junction differs, possibly owing to a read error. CDR3 residues: CATIWDNRTDRDQPQHF. DNA of the CDR3: TGTGCGACCATTTGGGACAATCGGACGGACAGGGATCAGCCCCAGCATTTT. The chain couples TRBV24-1 to TRBJ1-5; TRBD1 agrees at 8 bases. Germline assignment: CDR1 KGHDR and CDR2 SFDVKD. The CDR3 spans 17 residues.

The chain carries TRBV9 and TRBJ1-6; 8 bases are a match to TRBD1. The length of the CDR3 is 15 residues. Germline V gene lookup returns CDR1 SGDLS and CDR2 YYNGEE. With 3 bases clipped from V and 7 bases from J, the junction kept 6 bases outside the gene matches. The CDR3 sequence is CASSARDRLNSPLHF. CDR3 DNA: TGTGCCAGCAGCGCACGGGACAGGCTCAATTCACCCCTCCACTTT.

This clonotype was observed a few times. This chain's CDR3 is CASSVRGNEQYV. The DNA of the CDR3 is TGTGCCAGCAGCGTTCGGGGGAACGAGCAGTACGTC. The chain combines TRBV13 with TRBJ2-7; TRBD2 is a possible D gene (6 bases). CDR3 length equals 12 residues. Germline lookup yields CDR1 PRHDT and CDR2 FYEKMQ (reference sequence). Trimming took 5 bases from V and 5 from J, leaving 10 bases between them.

The CDR3 sequence: CASIRTGTGLIRGYGYTF. The CDR3 nucleotides read TGTGCCAGCATCCGAACCGGGACAGGACTGATTCGCGGCTATGGCTACACCTTC. The chain recombines TRBV6-6 with TRBJ1-2, with 8 bases aligning to TRBD1. CDR1 MNHNY and CDR2 SVGAGI come from the germline V gene (reference sequence). V trimming: 7 bases; J trimming: 4 bases; junction bases outside the gene matches: 20. This CDR3 is built from 18 residues.

This clonotype was picked up a small number of times. This chain links TRBV11-2 with TRBJ1-2; 11 bases align to TRBD1. Germline CDR1 and CDR2: SGHAT and FQNNGV. CDR3 length: 14 amino acids. V trimming: 2 bases; J trimming: 10 bases; junction bases outside the gene matches: 6. The CDR3 DNA is TGTGCCAGCAGCTTACTTCGGACAGGGGGCACCTACACCTTC. It specifies CASSLLRTGGTYTF. Full variable domain (rest looked up from reference TRBV11-2 and TRBJ1-2): EAGVAQSPRYKIIEKRQSVAFWCNPISGHATLYWYQQILGQGPKLLIQFQNNGVVDDSQLPKDRFSAERLKGVDSTLKIQPAKLEDSAVYLCASSLLRTGGTYTFGSGTRLTVV.

This clonotype was picked up a small number of times. The chain is built from TRBV4-1 and TRBJ1-1, with 10 positions matching TRBD1. The CDR3 has 15 residues. With 5 bases clipped from V and 4 bases from J, the junction kept 7 bases outside the gene matches. Germline CDR1 reads MGHRA; CDR2 reads YSYEKL. The CDR3 loop is CASSETGQGSTEAFF. CDR3 in DNA: TGCGCCAGCAGCGAAACGGGACAGGGGAGCACTGAAGCTTTCTTT.

The chain recombines TRBV2 with TRBJ2-7, with 13 bases aligning to TRBD2. The V gene end was trimmed by 2 bases and the J gene end by 4 bases; junction bases not matched to a gene: 2. The CDR3 runs to 15 residues. Per the germline V gene, CDR1 is SNHLY and CDR2 is FYNNEI. Written as DNA, the CDR3 is TGTGCCAGCAGTGAAAGGACTAGCGGGGGATACGAGCAGTACGTC. Translation gives CASSERTSGGYEQYV.

The chain combines TRBV2 with TRBJ2-3, with 8 positions matching TRBD1. The CDR3 has 13 residues. CDR1 is SNHLY, CDR2 FYNNEI, per germline. V lost 10 bases and J lost 3; bases outside the gene matches: 6. CDR3 sequence (DNA): TGTGCCAACTCCAGGGGGCGGACAGATACGCAGTATTTT. As protein: CANSRGRTDTQYF.

This clonotype came up a few times. This chain links TRBV6-5 with TRBJ2-3; D unclear. In germline, CDR1 is MNHEY, CDR2 SVGAGI. The ends were cut back, 2 bases at V and 0 bases at J, with 9 bases in the middle. This CDR3 has 15 residues. CDR3 residues: CASSYGEESTDTQYF. CDR3 DNA: TGTGCCAGCAGTTACGGTGAGGAGAGCACAGATACGCAGTATTTT.

This clonotype was counted a few times. V and J are TRBV6-1 and TRBJ2-7, with TRBD1 matching 10 bases. V trimming: 4 bases; J trimming: 3 bases; junction bases outside the gene matches: 3. The CDR3 has 14 amino acids. Per germline, CDR1 MNHNS and CDR2 SASEGT. The CDR3: CASSGDRGRYEQYF. The CDR3 nucleotides read TGTGCCAGCAGTGGGGACAGGGGCCGCTACGAGCAGTACTTC.

This clonotype was seen ten or more times. The rearrangement joins TRBV23-1 to TRBJ2-5; a weak D match, TRBD1 (6 bases). TRBV23-1 qualifies as an ORF whose function is uncertain. Between the trimmed V and J ends, which lost 6 bases and 1 base, there was a span of 15 bases. The CDR3 consists of 15 residues. The CDR3 coding sequence is TGCGCCAGCAGCCACCCTGGACAGTCCCAAGAGACCCAGTACTTC. Amino acids: CASSHPGQSQETQYF.

The chain is built from TRBV20-1 and TRBJ2-1, with D tentatively TRBD2 (5 bases). V gave up 2 bases and J gave up 10 bases, with 9 bases separating them. The CDR3 has 11 residues. Germline assignment: CDR1 DFQATT and CDR2 SNEGSKA (reference sequence). The CDR3 coding sequence is TGCAGTGCTAGATGGGAGCGGGAGCAGTTCTTC. Protein sequence: CSARWEREQFF.

This clonotype was seen more than once but under ten times. The rearrangement joins TRBV9 to TRBJ2-2; 8 nucleotides match TRBD1. This CDR3 is built from 16 residues. CDR1 is SGDLS, CDR2 YYNGEE, per germline. The ends lost 3 bases at V and 4 bases at J; junction bases unmatched: 8. The CDR3 here is CASSESPTGGTGELFF. Here the CDR3 DNA reads TGTGCCAGCAGCGAGAGCCCTACAGGGGGCACCGGGGAGCTGTTTTTT.

The chain couples TRBV20-1 to TRBJ2-1; perhaps D is TRBD1 or TRBD2 (5 bases each). Germline V lookup: CDR1 DFQATT, CDR2 SNEGSKA (reference sequence). The CDR3 has 14 amino acids. Trimming shortened V by 3 bases and J by 4 bases, and 13 bases separated the two germline ends. CDR3 sequence (DNA): TGCAGTGCTAGGTCGGGACGGACATACAATGAGCAGTTCTTC. The encoded protein is CSARSGRTYNEQFF.

This clonotype was counted between two and nine times. The chain carries TRBV20-1 and TRBJ1-2; the D gene is possibly TRBD1 (5 bases). Germline values: CDR1 DFQATT, CDR2 SNEGSKA (reference sequence). The germline V and J ends were trimmed by 2 bases and 4 bases, with 14 bases remaining between them. The CDR3 is made up of 14 amino acids. The CDR3 loop is CSARSKGAGYGYTF. In nucleotides, the CDR3 is TGCAGTGCTAGATCGAAAGGGGCCGGCTATGGCTACACCTTC.

This sequence joins TRBV4-1 and TRBJ1-1; D unresolved. Germline V CDR1 and CDR2: MGHRA, YSYEKL. The CDR3 runs 15 residues. Trimming removed 1 base from V and 1 base from J, with 10 bases in between. The CDR3 DNA reads as TGCGCCAGCAGCCAAGGTCTTCCAGAGAACACTGAAGCTTTCTTT. It yields the protein CASSQGLPENTEAFF.

The table lists this clonotype with a few counts. The chain combines TRBV24-1 with TRBJ2-7, with TRBD1 matching 10 bases. Germline CDR1 reads KGHDR; CDR2 reads SFDVKD. Unmatched junction bases numbered 7, after V lost 12 bases and J lost 0 bases. This CDR3 has 14 residues. Here the CDR3 reads CARPRDRGSYEQYF. The CDR3 DNA is TGTGCCCGACCACGGGACAGGGGCTCCTACGAGCAGTACTTC.

The rearrangement links TRBV7-9 to TRBJ2-5; the D gene is possibly TRBD2 (6 bases). CDR1 and CDR2 (germline): SEHNR, FQNEAQ (reference sequence). This CDR3 spans 13 amino acids. V lost 5 bases, J lost 1 base, and 8 bases lay in between. CDR3 in amino acids: CASSPTSQETQYF. Here the CDR3 DNA reads TGTGCCAGCAGCCCGACTAGCCAAGAGACCCAGTACTTC.

This clonotype turned up a few times. The gene calls are TRBV12-3 or TRBV12-4 and TRBJ1-1; no reliable D call. Trimming left V 7 bases short and J 7 bases short, with 10 bases between. This CDR3 is 11 amino acids long. The CDR3 loop reads CASTPRGEAFF. In DNA form, the CDR3 reads TGTGCCAGCACCCCCCGGGGTGAAGCTTTCTTT.

This clonotype was found a few times. This chain connects TRBV12-3 or TRBV12-4 to TRBJ1-5; D remains unclear. This CDR3 region has 17 residues. V shed 1 base and J shed 0 bases, with 13 bases lying between them. The CDR3 here is CASSLGGMLNSNQPQHF. The CDR3 nucleotides are TGTGCCAGCAGTTTAGGAGGGATGTTAAATAGCAATCAGCCCCAGCATTTT.

The chain employs TRBV12-3 or TRBV12-4 and TRBJ2-2, with a weak D call TRBD1 (5 bases). With 6 bases removed from V and 6 bases from J, the gap between germline ends came to 17 bases. The CDR3 sequence is 15 residues long. CDR3 DNA: TGTGCCAGCAGGGGGCCTAACAGAGTATCCGGGGAGCTGTTTTTT. This gives the protein CASRGPNRVSGELFF.

The chain employs TRBV6-6 and TRBJ1-4, with no clear D. Trimming stripped 6 bases from V and 8 bases from J, with 13 bases between. Per the germline V gene, CDR1 is MNHNY and CDR2 is SVGAGI (reference sequence). The CDR3 is 13 amino acids. The CDR3, as DNA: TGTGCCAGCAGAAGAGGAGTGGCAGAAAAACTGTTTTTT. Its translation is CASRRGVAEKLFF.